These 8 T cell receptor beta chains were sequenced from one sample in a study of T cells in Graves' hyperthyroidism and ophthalmopathy. TCR beta CDR3 sequences were amplified from RNA transcripts. An initial round of RT-PCR targeting the TCR CDR3 relied on the HTBI primer set. TCRdb re-analysed the multiplex PCR reads in MiXCR, keeping a single row per CDR3 protein. The sample has roughly 650,000 distinct CDR3 sequences, around 16% seen once; the top ten hold more than 3%. The sample consisted of blood. The receptors here all came from a middle-aged woman with Graves' ophthalmopathy.

Many counts were recorded for this clonotype. The chain is built from TRBV6-1 and TRBJ2-7, with D perhaps matching TRBD2 (6 bases). The ends were cut back, 8 bases at V and 3 bases at J, with 20 bases in the middle. The CDR3 has 15 amino acids. CDR1 and CDR2 (germline): MNHNS, SASEGT. The CDR3, as DNA: TGTGCCAGCCGTTTAAAGGAGGGGCCGGTCTACGAGCAGTACTTC. Protein product: CASRLKEGPVYEQYF.

The chain joins TRBV19 to TRBJ2-7; D is perhaps TRBD2 (6 bases). Trimming stripped 6 bases from V and 0 bases from J, with 18 bases between. The CDR3 spans 16 residues. Germline CDR1 is LNHDA and CDR2 is SQIVND (reference sequence). DNA of the CDR3: TGTGCCAGTAGCTCTCCGGGACTTTATAGCTCCTACGAGCAGTACTTC. Translating it yields CASSSPGLYSSYEQYF.

At least ten counts were recorded for this clonotype. The chain uses TRBV20-1 and TRBJ2-1; perhaps TRBD1 as D (7 bases). The CDR3 has 14 amino acids. Germline V gene data show CDR1 as DFQATT and CDR2 as SNEGSKA (reference sequence). The V end was cut by 7 bases, the J end by 1 base, with 14 bases between. As DNA, the CDR3 is TGCAGTGTTGAGCAGGGGGGATCCTACAATGAGCAGTTCTTC. It is translated as CSVEQGGSYNEQFF.

This clonotype was detected many times. The chain recombines TRBV28 with TRBJ2-2; maybe TRBD1 (6 bases). Germline V gene data show CDR1 as MDHEN and CDR2 as SYDVKM. V gave up 8 bases and J gave up 3 bases, with 19 bases separating them. This CDR3 has 16 residues. The CDR3 coding sequence is TGTGCCAGCGGACCACAGGGTCTACGTTACACCGGGGAGCTGTTTTTT. Its translation: CASGPQGLRYTGELFF.

The chain has TRBV7-2 and TRBJ2-5, with 11 positions matching TRBD2. The germline V gene has CDR1 SGHTA and CDR2 FQGNSA. The V segment lost 0 bases and the J segment 8 bases; nucleotides outside the gene matches: 2. The CDR3 has 14 residues. The CDR3 is CASSLASGGATQYF. DNA for the CDR3: TGTGCCAGCAGCTTAGCTAGCGGGGGGGCTACCCAGTACTTC. The variable domain in full, completed from reference TRBV7-2 and TRBJ2-5, reads GAGVSQSPSNKVTEKGKDVELRCDPISGHTALYWYRQSLGQGLEFLIYFQGNSAPDKSGLPSDRFSAERTGGSVSTLTIQRTQQEDSAVYLCASSLASGGATQYFGPGTRLLVL.

Comments on this clonotype: The CDR3 does not end in the conserved phenylalanine or tryptophan, so this is likely a read error. V is TRBV3-1 and J is TRBJ1-3, with D unresolved. Germline CDR1 is LGHDT and CDR2 is YNNKEL (reference sequence). V shed 4 bases and J shed 4 bases, with 5 bases lying between them. The CDR3 has 12 residues. CDR3 sequence reads: CASSRPGNTIYS. The CDR3 DNA follows: TGTGCCAGCAGCCGACCAGGAAACACCATATATTCT.

This clonotype showed up many times. This rearrangement joins TRBV12-3 or TRBV12-4 to TRBJ1-5; TRBD1 matches at 10 bases. The CDR3 has 15 amino acids. V lost 5 bases, J lost 4 bases, and 5 bases stayed unmatched. The CDR3 DNA reads TGTGCCAGCAGTCCGGACAGGGGGTTTAATCAGCCCCAGCATTTT. It yields the protein CASSPDRGFNQPQHF.

The genes are TRBV6-2 or TRBV6-3 and TRBJ2-1; D gene uncertain. This CDR3 contains 18 residues. The germline CDR1 and CDR2 sequences are MNHEY and SVGEGT. V gave up 2 bases and J gave up 4 bases, with 21 bases separating them. As DNA, the CDR3 is TGTGCCAGCAGTTACCCCTTACCACCACGGAGCAGATACAATGAGCAGTTCTTC. Amino acid sequence: CASSYPLPPRSRYNEQFF.